This section outlines one TCR beta chain sequence together with its context. Its antigen is as yet unknown. TCRdb reprocessed the reads with MiXCR, giving one entry per CDR3 protein. Of around 240,000 distinct CDR3 sequences detected, about 20% appear once; the ten largest clones hold over 15%. The data were taken from a study of T cell repertoires in cytomegalovirus infection. About the research overall: Based on public TCR beta signatures, there were indications of CMV infection and of a matching HLA type. Broader study findings: In two of eight donors, the top clonotype was HLA-C-restricted CMV-specific.

CDR3 length: 18 residues. Per the germline V gene, CDR1 is MGHRA and CDR2 is YSYEKL. Trimming shortened V by 3 bases and J by 0 bases, and 15 bases separated the two germline ends. The source of this sequence is a human donor in good health (CMV status not recorded). Some clones in this sample may be carry-over from other donors' samples. Sequenced input: CD8+ T cells from PBMCs. The rearrangement links TRBV4-1 to TRBJ1-6; no reliable D call. The CDR3 nucleotides are TGCGCCAGCAGCCAGACCACCGGACGGAGCTCCTATAATTCACCCCTCCACTTT. Residues: CASSQTTGRSSYNSPLHF.